This T cell receptor beta chain was identified in a study of T cell repertoires in aging, cancer and after chemotherapy. This clonotype qualifies as medium-sized. Its antigen is unknown. TCR beta rearrangements were amplified from peripheral blood genomic DNA. General study results and limits: No conclusions about immunological memory after chemotherapy can be drawn from the repertoire data. In each cancer cohort, median generation probability increased across chemotherapy, suggesting thymic output rebounded. Age-matched healthy donors had significantly more diverse, less clonal blood TCR repertoires than untreated cancer patients.

A mixed TRB-A/B primer pool amplified rearranged TRB by multiplex touch-down PCR. TCRdb reprocessed the multiplex PCR reads with MiXCR, giving one entry per CDR3 protein. The table shows about 11,000 distinct CDR3 sequences, with about 33% occurring only once. This TCR was sampled from a human donor in good health. The donor label of this sample is uncertain. The specimen was blood.

The CDR3 loop reads CAWSRAGGQGASGYTF. The CDR3 nucleotides read TGTGCCTGGAGTCGGGCCGGAGGACAGGGGGCCTCTGGCTACACCTTC. This chain uses TRBV30 with TRBJ1-2; 11 nucleotides line up with TRBD1. The CDR3 has 16 residues. From germline, CDR1 is GTSNPN and CDR2 SVGIG (reference sequence). V lost 2 bases and J lost 7; bases outside the gene matches: 12.